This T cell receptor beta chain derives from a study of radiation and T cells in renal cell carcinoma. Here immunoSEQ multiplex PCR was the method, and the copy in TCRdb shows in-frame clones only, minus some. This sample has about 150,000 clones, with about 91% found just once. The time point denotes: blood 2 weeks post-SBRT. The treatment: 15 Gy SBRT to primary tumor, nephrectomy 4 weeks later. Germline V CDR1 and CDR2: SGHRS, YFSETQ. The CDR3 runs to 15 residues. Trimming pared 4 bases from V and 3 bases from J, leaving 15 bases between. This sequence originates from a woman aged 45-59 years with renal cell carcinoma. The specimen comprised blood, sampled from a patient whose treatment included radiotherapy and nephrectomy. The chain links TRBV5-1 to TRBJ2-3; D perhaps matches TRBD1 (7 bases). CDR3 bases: TGCGCCAGCAGCCTACTGACAGGGAGGACAGATACGCAGTATTTT. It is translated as CASSLLTGRTDTQYF. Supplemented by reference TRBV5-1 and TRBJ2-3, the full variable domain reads KAGVTQTPRYLIKTRGQQVTLSCSPISGHRSVSWYQQTPGQGLQFLFEYFSETQRNKGNFPGRFSGRQFSNSRSEMNVSTLELGDSALYLCASSLLTGRTDTQYFGPGTRLTVL.